This T cell receptor (beta chain) was retrieved from a study of blood T cells in healthy people across ages. The study's findings and limits: It was the long-lived donors that had more naive CD4+ cells and higher diversity than aged donors.

Remarks on this clonotype: Its antigen is as yet unknown.

V was trimmed by 4 bases and J by 6 bases, leaving 16 bases between them. Germline loops: CDR1 SGHDN, CDR2 FVKESK. The CDR3 totals 15 residues. Next came a second PCR, run for about 7 to 12 cycles, which used a sample-barcoded 5' primer along with a J-beta primer mix. Every cDNA molecule carried a tag from a template-switch adaptor bearing 12 random nucleotides. TCRdb redid the calling of the 5' RACE reads with MiXCR, one entry per CDR3 protein. The sample shows around 700,000 distinct CDR3 sequences, 25% of them seen only once. These same data were also listed under a study on T cells of mothers and their children. That source reports: It was related mother-child pairs that showed slightly higher overlap than unrelated pairs, without reaching significance.

The chain recombines TRBV14 with TRBJ2-1, with D tentatively TRBD1 (5 bases). Material: blood. This receptor was taken from a boy younger than 18 in good health. CDR3 amino acids: CASSRRWGTANEQFF. The CDR3 region has the DNA TGTGCCAGCAGCCGAAGGTGGGGCACGGCCAATGAGCAGTTCTTC. Full variable domain (rest looked up from reference TRBV14 and TRBJ2-1): EAGVTQFPSHSVIEKGQTVTLRCDPISGHDNLYWYRRVMGKEIKFLLHFVKESKQDESGMPNNRFLAERTGGTYSTLKVQPAELEDSGVYFCASSRRWGTANEQFFGPGTRLTVL.